This TCR beta chain was observed in a study of blood T cell repertoires in COVID-19. Source study methods: Quantification of nucleated cells was approximated via reference gene primer amplification. Clones were sequenced by immunoSEQ multiplex PCR, and TCRdb holds only the in-frame ones, with some missing. The DNA gave D and trimming, while V, J and clone size come from that table. Here the sample spans some 200,000 clones, around 80% being singletons. Germline CDR1 is KGHSH and CDR2 is LQKENI. The CDR3 has 16 amino acids. Trimming removed 3 bases from V and 1 base from J; junction bases left unmatched: 8.

This clonotype was sampled from a human donor in a cohort sampled during active COVID-19. The specimen sequenced was peripheral blood. The gene calls are TRBV18 and TRBJ1-1; 7 bases map to TRBD1. Here the CDR3 DNA reads TGTGCCAGCTCACCCACTCAGGGACAGTGGAACACTGAAGCTTTCTTT. As protein: CASSPTQGQWNTEAFF.